This is a list of T cell receptor beta chains from one sample in a study of blood T cell repertoires in COVID-19. Generated by immunoSEQ multiplex PCR, the TCRdb table keeps only in-frame clones and is missing some. The repertoire holds a few hundred thousand clones, around nine tenths seen once, with under 9.5% in the top ten. The sequencing input was PBMCs or T cells enriched from blood (not recorded which). These receptors all stem from an older woman who had recovered from COVID-19. Both conserved end residues are part of each CDR3. A D gene is named only where the DNA matches it firmly. Not all rows give a size; the values are once, few, many and, for expanded clones, a class.

clone size,V gene,D gene,J gene,CDR3 protein,CDR3 DNA
-,TRBV6-4,TRBD1,TRBJ1-2,CASRSGQGANYGYTF,TGTGCCAGCAGATCCGGACAGGGGGCTAACTATGGCTACACCTTC
-,TRBV9,TRBD1,TRBJ2-2,CASSVGDRVGLFF,TGTGCCAGCAGCGTCGGCGACAGGGTGGGCCTGTTTTTT
-,TRBV5-1,TRBD1,TRBJ1-3,CASSIGDRAIFSGNTIYF,TGCGCCAGCAGCATTGGGGACAGGGCGATTTTCTCTGGAAACACCATATATTTT
-,TRBV12-5,-,TRBJ2-7,CASGWQGTQDEQYF,TGTGCTAGTGGGTGGCAGGGAACGCAGGACGAGCAGTACTTC
-,TRBV7-9,-,TRBJ1-6,CASSLASQGPFPDSPLHF,TGTGCCAGCAGCTTAGCGAGTCAGGGGCCCTTCCCTGATTCACCCCTCCACTTT
-,TRBV18,-,TRBJ2-6,CASSPPPLSSGANVLTF,TGTGCCAGCTCACCACCCCCCCTGAGCTCTGGGGCCAACGTCCTGACTTTC
-,TRBV5-6,-,TRBJ1-2,CASTLEGNRYTF,TGTGCCAGCACCCTGGAGGGTAATCGCTACACCTTC
-,TRBV4-1,-,TRBJ2-7,CASSQGEYTSYEQYF,TGCGCCAGCAGCCAAGGCGAGTATACGAGCTACGAGCAGTACTTC
-,TRBV10-3,TRBD1,TRBJ1-1,CAINDRGSAEAFF,TGTGCCATCAACGACAGGGGAAGCGCTGAAGCTTTCTTT
-,TRBV18,TRBD1,TRBJ1-6,CASSTGQGGNSPLHF,TGTGCCAGCTCAACAGGGCAGGGGGGTAATTCACCCCTCCACTTT
-,TRBV4-1,TRBD1,TRBJ2-3,CASSFRTGGDTQYF,TGCGCCAGCAGCTTCCGGACAGGGGGGGATACGCAGTATTTT
once,TRBV27,-,TRBJ2-1,CASRTTHSEQFF,TGTGCCAGCAGGACTACCCACAGTGAGCAGTTCTTC
-,TRBV19,-,TRBJ2-1,CASSFHHGGGHYNEQFF,TGTGCCAGTAGTTTTCACCATGGTGGGGGACATTACAATGAGCAGTTCTTC
-,TRBV2,TRBD1,TRBJ1-1,CASSEGTGAGRAFF,TGTGCCAGCAGTGAAGGGACAGGGGCGGGAAGAGCTTTCTTT
-,TRBV27,-,TRBJ1-2,CASSPAGYYGYTF,TGTGCCAGCAGTCCAGCAGGTTACTATGGCTACACCTTC
-,TRBV19,-,TRBJ1-6,CASRRATSSSYNSPLHF,TGTGCCAGTAGGCGGGCCACTTCAAGCTCCTATAATTCACCCCTCCACTTT
-,TRBV5-1,-,TRBJ1-2,CASSLGGISSYGYTF,TGCGCCAGCAGCTTGGGAGGGATAAGTAGTTATGGCTACACCTTC
-,TRBV4-1,TRBD1,TRBJ1-1,CASSQEKGQGAGDTEAFF,TGCGCCAGCAGCCAAGAGAAAGGACAGGGGGCGGGGGACACTGAAGCTTTCTTT
few,TRBV5-4,TRBD1,TRBJ2-7,CASSLGGNGAYEQYF,TGTGCCAGCAGCTTAGGGGGCAACGGAGCCTACGAGCAGTACTTC
-,TRBV5-1,TRBD1,TRBJ2-5,CASSPGTGEETQYF,TGCGCCAGCAGCCCCGGGACAGGGGAAGAGACCCAGTACTTC
-,TRBV11-2,TRBD2,TRBJ2-3,CASSLDSGGSTDTQYF,TGTGCCAGCAGCTTAGATTCGGGGGGTAGCACAGATACGCAGTATTTT
-,TRBV5-4,-,TRBJ1-4,CASSLVGGANEKLFF,TGTGCCAGCAGCTTGGTAGGGGGTGCGAATGAAAAACTGTTTTTT
-,TRBV7-6,-,TRBJ1-3,CASGGDVRNTIYF,TGTGCCAGCGGAGGGGACGTGCGAAACACCATATATTTT
-,TRBV7-9,TRBD1,TRBJ2-3,CASSGQVASSTDTQYF,TGTGCCAGCTCCGGACAGGTCGCTTCTAGCACAGATACGCAGTATTTT
-,TRBV2,-,TRBJ2-7,CASTRDTFLEQYF,TGTGCCAGCACCAGGGACACCTTTTTAGAGCAGTACTTC
-,TRBV15,-,TRBJ1-3,CATSRGWASSGNTIYF,TGTGCCACCAGCAGAGGTTGGGCATCTTCTGGAAACACCATATATTTT
-,TRBV9,TRBD1,TRBJ1-4,CASSGQGKRHEKLFF,TGTGCCAGCAGCGGACAGGGGAAGCGGCACGAAAAACTGTTTTTT
-,TRBV24-1,-,TRBJ1-2,CATSDSTWAANYGYTF,TGTGCCACCAGTGATTCAACATGGGCAGCTAACTATGGCTACACCTTC
-,TRBV2,TRBD2,TRBJ2-5,CASSEDRASGQETQYF,TGTGCCAGCAGTGAAGACAGGGCTAGCGGGCAAGAGACCCAGTACTTC
-,TRBV4-2,TRBD2,TRBJ2-7,CASSQGNGGIVYEQYF,TGTGCCAGCAGCCAAGGTAACGGGGGGATTGTCTACGAGCAGTACTTC
-,TRBV2,-,TRBJ1-2,CASRGWEGYGYTF,TGTGCCAGCAGGGGGTGGGAGGGCTATGGCTACACCTTC
-,TRBV5-5,TRBD2,TRBJ2-7,CASSLAGGARTYEQYF,TGTGCCAGCAGCTTGGCCGGGGGGGCTAGGACTTACGAGCAGTACTTC
-,TRBV11-3,-,TRBJ2-7,CASSLEASYEQYF,TGTGCCAGCAGCTTAGAAGCGTCCTACGAGCAGTACTTC
-,TRBV19,-,TRBJ2-2,CASSIVQANTGELFF,TGTGCCAGTAGTATAGTCCAGGCGAACACCGGGGAGCTGTTTTTT
once,TRBV18,-,TRBJ1-1,CASSPGGMNTEAFF,TGTGCCAGCTCACCGGGGGGGATGAACACTGAAGCTTTCTTT
-,TRBV19,TRBD1,TRBJ1-5,CASNDRADQPQHF,TGTGCCAGTAATGACAGGGCTGATCAGCCCCAGCATTTT